One and the same sample provided the 20 T cell receptor beta chains below, sequenced in a study of OX40 agonist ivuxolimab in advanced cancers. This table comes from immunoSEQ multiplex PCR, and its TCRdb copy is limited to in-frame clones, with some not included. This sample has 50,000 or so clones, with approximately 90% found just once. The sample here was CD4+ or CD8+ T cells sorted from blood, taken in a trial of the OX40 agonist ivuxolimab. These receptors were obtained from an adult with an advanced solid tumor such as melanoma, head and neck, liver or kidney cancer.

The chain joins TRBV5-1 to TRBJ1-2; 7 bases are shared with TRBD1. In germline, CDR1 is SGHRS, CDR2 YFSETQ. Trimming took 4 bases from V and 2 from J; bases not matched to a gene: 5. The CDR3 extends over 14 amino acids. CDR3 sequence reads: CASSAEGQNYGYTF. CDR3 DNA sequence: TGCGCCAGCAGCGCCGAGGGACAGAACTATGGCTACACCTTC.

CDR3 in DNA: TGTGCCACCAGCAGAGAGCCCACGGGCACAGATACGCAGTATTTT. It encodes CATSREPTGTDTQYF. V gene TRBV15 combines with J gene TRBJ2-3, with D uncertain. The germline CDR1 and CDR2 sequences are LNHNV and YYDKDF (reference sequence). The V end was cut by 0 bases, the J end by 1 base, with 8 bases between. The CDR3 is 15 residues long.

Comments on this clone: One junction end does not reproduce the germline sequence, and a read error may be involved. Other DNA sequences within the sample encode an identical CDR3. This chain uses TRBV12-5 with TRBJ2-5; the D is unclear. CDR1 and CDR2 (germline): LGHNT, FRNRAP. This CDR3 comprises 14 residues. CDR3: CASGFGGSQETQYF. In nucleotides, the CDR3 is TGTGCCAGTGGTTTTGGCGGATCCCAAGAGACCCAGTACTTC. The complete variable domain, with remaining parts taken from reference TRBV12-5 and TRBJ2-5, reads DARVTQTPRHKVTEMGQEVTMRCQPILGHNTVFWYRQTMMQGLELLAYFRNRAPLDDSGMPKDRFSAEMPDATLATLKIQPSEPRDSAVYFCASGFGGSQETQYFGPGTRLLVL.

For this clone: The same CDR3 can be traced to other DNA sequences in this sample. The chain joins TRBV6-5 to TRBJ1-1; D gene uncertain. This CDR3 contains 12 residues. The germline gives CDR1 MNHEY, CDR2 SVGAGI. V was shortened by 5 bases and J by 1 base, with 5 bases between the two germline ends. In DNA form, the CDR3 reads TGTGCCAGCAGTCTTTCGAACACTGAAGCTTTCTTT. This translates into CASSLSNTEAFF.

V gene TRBV5-1 combines with J gene TRBJ1-1; D call uncertain. The germline V gene has CDR1 SGHRS and CDR2 YFSETQ. Trimming removed 7 bases from V and 1 base from J, with 8 bases in between. The CDR3 spans 12 residues. The CDR3 loop reads CASSVGNTEAFF. CDR3 coding DNA: TGCGCCAGCTCCGTGGGGAACACTGAAGCTTTCTTT.

J is TRBJ2-3 and V is TRBV10-1; no definite D call. Trimming took off 4 bases at V and 5 bases at J, with 10 bases between the two ends. CDR3 length: 13 residues. Germline CDR1 WNHNN, CDR2 SYGVQD (reference sequence). The CDR3 nucleotides are TGCGCCAGCAGTGGGGCAGCCGTAGATACGCAGTATTTT. Its protein product is CASSGAAVDTQYF.

This chain joins TRBV5-1 and TRBJ2-7; TRBD1 aligns across 12 bases. Per germline, CDR1 SGHRS and CDR2 YFSETQ. The CDR3 runs 17 residues. Trimming took 0 bases from V and 5 from J; bases not matched to a gene: 9. The CDR3 DNA reads as TGCGCCAGCAGCTTGGAATTCTTGGGGACAGGGGGCCACGAGCAGTACTTC. Translation: CASSLEFLGTGGHEQYF.

The genes are TRBV7-2 and TRBJ2-2; D is possibly TRBD1 (5 bases). This CDR3 region has 11 residues. Germline assignment: CDR1 SGHTA and CDR2 FQGNSA. Trimming cost V 5 bases and J 13 bases, with 11 bases left between them. Written as DNA, the CDR3 is TGTGCCAGCAGCATCGGAAGGGGGCTGTTTTTT. Translated: CASSIGRGLFF.

Turning to this clone: The junction departs from germline at one end; a sequencing error may be responsible. The chain uses TRBV28 and TRBJ2-7, with 8 nucleotides matching TRBD2. The germline CDR1 and CDR2 sequences are MDHEN and SYDVKM. The CDR3 has 14 amino acids. The CDR3 DNA is TGTGCCAGCAGTTTACCCGGACTAGCTCCCGAGCAGTGCTTC. Residues: CASSLPGLAPEQCF.

CDR3 amino acids: CASSLAGVDEAFF. CDR3 nucleotides: TGCGCCAGCAGCTTGGCCGGGGTTGATGAAGCTTTCTTT. This chain links TRBV5-1 with TRBJ1-1; the D is unclear. Germline V lookup: CDR1 SGHRS, CDR2 YFSETQ. The length of the CDR3 is 13 residues. V gave up 0 bases and J gave up 7 bases, with 10 bases separating them.

The chain links TRBV5-1 to TRBJ2-5; no clear D. The CDR3 is 14 residues long. Germline CDR1 reads SGHRS; CDR2 reads YFSETQ. Trimming removed 1 base at V and 5 bases at J, with 12 bases between. The chain's CDR3 is CASSLQDNRETQYF. The CDR3, as DNA: TGCGCCAGCAGCTTGCAAGACAATCGGGAGACCCAGTACTTC.

This chain connects TRBV28 to TRBJ2-2, with a possible D match to TRBD2 (5 bases). The CDR3 contains 17 residues. The V and J ends lost 3 bases and 1 base respectively, with 15 bases between them. Per germline, CDR1 MDHEN and CDR2 SYDVKM. CDR3 in amino acids: CASSFWYLGGNTGELFF. CDR3 nucleotides: TGTGCCAGCAGTTTTTGGTATCTCGGAGGGAACACCGGGGAGCTGTTTTTT.

The rearrangement uses TRBV2 and TRBJ1-5, with D perhaps matching TRBD1 (6 bases). The CDR3 spans 13 residues. V was cut by 4 bases and J by 4 bases, with 8 bases left in between. The germline gives CDR1 SNHLY, CDR2 FYNNEI. The CDR3, as DNA: TGTGCCAGCAGTGGACAGGAAAATCAGCCCCAGCATTTT. The encoded protein is CASSGQENQPQHF.

The V and J genes are TRBV18 and TRBJ2-7; D possibly matches TRBD1 or TRBD2 (5 bases each). V was trimmed by 3 bases and J by 3 bases, leaving 12 bases between them. CDR3 size: 14 residues. The germline V gene encodes CDR1 KGHSH and CDR2 LQKENI. CDR3 nucleotides: TGTGCCAGCTCACCTCCCGAGGGGAACTACGAGCAGTACTTC. It codes for CASSPPEGNYEQYF. Drawing the rest from reference TRBV18 and TRBJ2-7, the complete variable domain is NAGVMQNPRHLVRRRGQEARLRCSPMKGHSHVYWYRQLPEEGLKFMVYLQKENIIDESGMPKERFSAEFPKEGPSILRIQQVVRGDSAAYFCASSPPEGNYEQYFGPGTRLTVT.

The chain uses TRBV14 and TRBJ2-2, with D maybe TRBD1 (6 bases). From germline, CDR1 is SGHDN and CDR2 FVKESK. The CDR3 spans 15 residues. The V and J ends lost 2 bases and 7 bases respectively, with 14 bases between them. The CDR3 nucleotides read TGTGCCAGCAGCCAAAATGCAGGGGCCAACGGGGAGCTGTTTTTT. Translation gives CASSQNAGANGELFF.

The table lists this clone with a few counts. The chain combines TRBV19 with TRBJ2-3; 12 bases fit TRBD2. Germline V gene lookup returns CDR1 LNHDA and CDR2 SQIVND (reference sequence). The V segment lost 0 bases and the J segment 1 base; nucleotides outside the gene matches: 8. The CDR3 runs 19 residues. CDR3 region: CASSIDGPGLAGGTDTQYF. The CDR3 region has the DNA TGTGCCAGTAGTATAGATGGGCCGGGACTAGCGGGTGGCACAGATACGCAGTATTTT.

The CDR3 DNA sequence: TGTGCCTGGAGTGTAAACAAATCCGGAGAGACCACCCGGCCCCAGCATTTT. It codes for CAWSVNKSGETTRPQHF. The chain couples TRBV30 to TRBJ1-5; D is unclear. The CDR3 totals 17 residues. Germline V gene data show CDR1 as GTSNPN and CDR2 as SVGIG (reference sequence). Trimming left V 0 bases short and J 9 bases short, with 24 bases between.

This chain joins TRBV5-1 and TRBJ2-3; possibly TRBD2 for D (5 bases). Germline CDR1 is SGHRS and CDR2 is YFSETQ. The CDR3 covers 14 residues. Between the trimmed V and J ends, which lost 0 bases and 4 bases, there was a span of 9 bases. The CDR3 DNA reads as TGCGCCAGCAGCTTGGATTCCGGGGCAGATACGCAGTATTTT. Translation: CASSLDSGADTQYF.

V and J are TRBV9 and TRBJ1-1; D remains ambiguous. The germline V gene has CDR1 SGDLS and CDR2 YYNGEE. The CDR3 length is 17 residues. V lost 4 bases and J lost 0, with 19 bases in between. CDR3 in DNA: TGTGCCAGCAGCACCTCACGTGGACCGGGAGTGAACACTGAAGCTTTCTTT. It is translated as CASSTSRGPGVNTEAFF.

V usage is TRBV5-1 and J usage is TRBJ2-7; 7 positions match TRBD1. The CDR3 sequence is 12 residues long. Germline-derived CDR1 and CDR2 are SGHRS and YFSETQ. The J segment lost 11 bases and the V segment lost 4 bases, leaving 9 bases of the junction unmatched. This chain's CDR3 is CASSARQGLKYF. CDR3 DNA sequence: TGCGCCAGCAGCGCCCGACAGGGCTTGAAGTACTTC.